There are many counts of the clone carrying this T cell receptor (beta chain). What it recognizes is unknown. These data originate in a study of T-cell reconstitution after alpha-beta-depleted transplantation in children. Study-level results: Counts and diversity of T cells one year after transplant came mostly from newly produced T cells.

The TCRbeta library incorporated unique molecular identifiers. TCRdb re-called the PCR reads with MiXCR, one entry per CDR3 protein. The repertoire holds 95,000 to 150,000 distinct CDR3 sequences, with approximately 22% as singletons. CDR3 size: 16 residues. V gave up 4 bases and J gave up 0 bases, with 12 bases separating them. Looked up from germline, CDR1 is KGHDR and CDR2 is SFDVKD. The chain joins TRBV24-1 to TRBJ2-1, with unresolved D. Sequencing used PBMCs, mostly from graft donor cells, obtained 180 days after TCRalphabeta/CD19-depleted stem cell transplant. The source of this sequence is a male patient aged 2 to 9 who had a stem cell transplant for chronic granulomatous disease, so the T cells may come from the graft donor. The CDR3 spells CATSEPDTRSYNEQFF. CDR3 bases: TGTGCCACCAGTGAACCTGACACTCGCTCCTACAATGAGCAGTTCTTC.